The source of this T cell receptor beta chain is a study of tumor-infiltrating lymphocytes in primary liver carcinoma. Study findings and constraints: Reduced overlap was seen in tumor-adjacent and tumor-blood pairs versus tumor region pairs. Tumors and blood were compared for top-250-clone fraction, and tumors had the significantly higher value (p = 0.039). The bulk unsorted samples meant that CD4+ and CD8+ repertoires went uncompared.

Germline CDR1 KGHDR, CDR2 SFDVKD. The CDR3 loop spans 16 amino acids. Trimming took 3 bases from V and 2 from J, leaving 14 bases between them. This clonotype was detected a few times. Its specificity is not known. Alongside blood RNA obtained from unsorted whole blood, germline DNA was also extracted. Before any surgery took place, approximately 4 milliliters of peripheral blood were collected. Production of TCR beta cDNA used approximately 0.45 ug total RNA together with a constant-region primer. Each TCR beta library was derived from three nested multiplex PCR rounds that employed slightly modified ARM-PCR. Amplification in the first two PCR rounds was performed using TRBV1-TRBV30 forward primers and a C-beta reverse primer for around 9 cycles each. TCRdb analysed the multiplex PCR reads with MiXCR anew, one entry per CDR3 protein. The sample records a few hundred thousand distinct CDR3 sequences, 50% to 60% being singletons.

The chain uses TRBV24-1 and TRBJ2-3, with a tentative D call TRBD1 (6 bases). Source material: peripheral blood. The receptor's source is a young woman with primary liver carcinoma and hepatitis B virus infection. CDR3 protein: CATSDTGIGYTDTQYF. CDR3 bases: TGTGCCACCAGTGATACAGGGATAGGGTACACAGATACGCAGTATTTT.